Following are 18 T cell receptor beta chains from one sample sequenced in a study of T cells in Graves' hyperthyroidism and ophthalmopathy. Amplification targeted TCR beta CDR3 regions from RNA transcripts. The TCR CDR3 first-round RT-PCR relied on the HTBI primer set. Via MiXCR, TCRdb re-called the multiplex PCR reads, giving one row per CDR3 protein. Found here are approximately 300,000 distinct CDR3 sequences, approximately 17% of them singletons; the top ten hold around 58%. Sequenced material: blood. The source is a woman in her sixties with Graves' ophthalmopathy.

This clonotype showed up many times. The chain recombines TRBV7-8 with TRBJ2-1, with TRBD2 identical over 15 bases. With 8 bases clipped from V and 6 bases from J, the junction kept 8 bases outside the gene matches. The germline CDR1 and CDR2 sequences are SGHVS and FQNEAQ. There are 16 residues in the CDR3. The CDR3 DNA reads TGTGCCAGCCGCGGACTAGCGGGAGGGAGAGGCAATGAGCAGTTCTTC. Its translation is CASRGLAGGRGNEQFF. Filled out from reference TRBV7-8 and TRBJ2-1, the complete variable domain reads GAGVSQSPRYKVAKRGQDVALRCDPISGHVSLFWYQQALGQGPEFLTYFQNEAQLDKSGLPSDRFFAERPEGSVSTLKIQRTQQEDSAVYLCASRGLAGGRGNEQFFGPGTRLTVL.

This clonotype was seen at least ten times. This sequence joins TRBV28 and TRBJ2-6; D is possibly TRBD1 (5 bases). CDR3 length: 18 amino acids. Germline V gives CDR1 MDHEN, CDR2 SYDVKM. Between the trimmed V and J ends, which lost 2 bases and 0 bases, there was a span of 14 bases. The CDR3 loop is CASSLQGSLSSGANVLTF. The CDR3 DNA reads TGTGCCAGCAGTTTACAGGGCAGCCTTAGCTCTGGGGCCAACGTCCTGACTTTC.

This clonotype appeared a few times. The chain joins TRBV18 to TRBJ1-3; possibly TRBD1 for D (5 bases). CDR1 and CDR2 (germline): KGHSH, LQKENI. Trimming left V 6 bases short and J 0 bases short, with 15 bases between. The CDR3 has 16 amino acids. For the CDR3, the DNA is TGTGCCAGCTCGCTCTCCGGGGCGGGCTCTGGAAACACCATATATTTT. Residues: CASSLSGAGSGNTIYF.

This clonotype came up a few times. The chain combines TRBV5-4 with TRBJ2-1; perhaps TRBD2 as D (6 bases). This CDR3 comprises 15 residues. Germline V gene sequence: CDR1 SGHNT, CDR2 YYREEE (reference sequence). The V gene lost 4 bases and the J gene lost 0 bases, with 11 bases spanning the gap. CDR3 loop: CASSRDWSSYNEQFF. Here the CDR3 DNA reads TGTGCCAGCAGCCGGGACTGGAGCTCCTACAATGAGCAGTTCTTC.

The chain carries TRBV19 and TRBJ1-5; TRBD1 matches at 11 bases. Germline CDR1 reads LNHDA; CDR2 reads SQIVND (reference sequence). CDR3 length: 13 amino acids. Germline trimming cut 3 bases from V and 9 bases from J; bases unmatched to any gene: 1. CDR3 loop: CASSIGQGAPQHF. For the CDR3, the DNA is TGTGCCAGTAGTATCGGACAGGGGGCGCCCCAGCATTTT. The full variable domain, completed using reference TRBV19 and TRBJ1-5, is DGGITQSPKYLFRKEGQNVTLSCEQNLNHDAMYWYRQDPGQGLRLIYYSQIVNDFQKGDIAEGYSVSREKKESFPLTVTSAQKNPTAFYLCASSIGQGAPQHFGDGTRLSIL.

The chain combines TRBV5-1 with TRBJ2-7, with TRBD1 identical over 9 bases. V lost 2 bases, J lost 6 bases, and 6 bases stayed unmatched. The CDR3 is 14 residues long. From germline, CDR1 is SGHRS and CDR2 YFSETQ. The DNA for the CDR3 is TGCGCCAGCAGCTTAGGGACAGGGCCTCTCGAGCAGTACTTC. Translating it yields CASSLGTGPLEQYF.

Ten or more counts support this clonotype. The chain carries TRBV28 and TRBJ1-3; a weak D match, TRBD1 (5 bases). Trimming removed 2 bases from V and 0 bases from J, with 8 bases in between. Germline V gene data show CDR1 as MDHEN and CDR2 as SYDVKM. This CDR3 region has 15 residues. The CDR3, as DNA: TGTGCCAGCAGTTTACCAGGGAACTCTGGAAACACCATATATTTT. Protein sequence: CASSLPGNSGNTIYF.

This clonotype has at least ten counts. J is TRBJ2-1 and V is TRBV6-6; 10 bases fit TRBD2. This CDR3 region has 17 residues. CDR1 MNHNY and CDR2 SVGAGI come from the germline V gene (reference sequence). V was pared by 0 bases and J by 6 bases, with 8 bases of the junction left unmatched. For the CDR3, the DNA is TGTGCCAGCAGTTACTCTAGCGGGAGGTGGAGGGTCAATGAGCAGTTCTTC. It translates to CASSYSSGRWRVNEQFF.

The table lists this clonotype with many counts. This sequence joins TRBV7-2 and TRBJ2-2; 7 bases map to TRBD1. The CDR3 totals 18 residues. Germline V gene lookup returns CDR1 SGHTA and CDR2 FQGNSA. V dropped 1 base and J dropped 2; count of bases not matched to a gene: 10. CDR3 nucleotide sequence: TGTGCCAGCAGCTTAGGCCCTGAGACAGGGATTAACACCGGGGAGCTGTTTTTT. Translating gives CASSLGPETGINTGELFF.

Of note for this clonotype: This may be a read error: a much more frequent sequence differs by one nucleotide. The V call is TRBV28, the J call TRBJ1-4; D is unresolved. The germline V gene encodes CDR1 MDHEN and CDR2 SYDVKM. The CDR3 totals 14 residues. The CDR3 DNA reads TGTGCCAGCAGTTTAACAGACACTAATGAAGAACTGTTTTTT. Translation: CASSLTDTNEELFF.

This clonotype was detected ten times or more. V is TRBV7-2 and J is TRBJ2-1; D not certain. Trimming pared 1 base from V and 9 bases from J, leaving 10 bases between. From germline, CDR1 is SGHTA and CDR2 FQGNSA. This CDR3 has 13 residues. In DNA form, the CDR3 reads TGTGCCAGCAGCTTAGATCTCCTACGTGAGCAGTTCTTC. Residues: CASSLDLLREQFF.

This clonotype was seen many times. The chain is built from TRBV11-2 and TRBJ1-1; 11 bases align to TRBD1. This CDR3 has 15 residues. V trimming: 5 bases; J trimming: 2 bases; junction bases outside the gene matches: 4. CDR1 SGHAT and CDR2 FQNNGV come from the germline V gene. CDR3 protein: CASSQRTGGNTEAFF. The CDR3 bases are TGTGCCAGCAGCCAAAGGACAGGGGGCAACACTGAAGCTTTCTTT.

This clonotype was counted at least ten times. The J gene is TRBJ2-7, the V gene TRBV28; 7 positions match TRBD1. In germline, CDR1 is MDHEN, CDR2 SYDVKM. The CDR3 covers 15 residues. With 6 bases clipped from V and 1 base from J, the junction kept 9 bases outside the gene matches. This CDR3 is CASSRQGWGSYEQYF. The CDR3 DNA sequence: TGTGCCAGCAGCCGACAGGGTTGGGGTTCCTACGAGCAGTACTTC.

CDR3 DNA: TGTGCCAGCTCACCGCGGTATTCTGGGGCCAACGTCCTGACTTTC. It translates to CASSPRYSGANVLTF. The V and J genes are TRBV18 and TRBJ2-6; D gene unclear. Germline V gene sequence: CDR1 KGHSH, CDR2 LQKENI. V lost 3 bases, J lost 1 base, and 7 bases lay in between. This CDR3 is built from 15 residues.

Many counts were recorded for this clonotype. The chain has TRBV18 and TRBJ1-2, with 7 nucleotides matching TRBD1. This CDR3 region has 14 residues. J was trimmed by 4 bases and V by 3 bases; bases with no gene match: 5. CDR1 is KGHSH and CDR2 is LQKENI in the germline V gene. The CDR3 loop reads CASSPDRHSYGYTF. In DNA form, the CDR3 reads TGTGCCAGCTCACCGGACAGGCACTCCTATGGCTACACCTTC.

The table lists this clonotype with many counts. The chain recombines TRBV20-1 with TRBJ2-3, with no clear D. This CDR3 spans 12 amino acids. Germline CDR1 DFQATT, CDR2 SNEGSKA (reference sequence). Between the trimmed V and J ends, which lost 3 bases and 7 bases, there was a span of 11 bases. CDR3 bases: TGCAGTGCTAGTACTGGTCCGTATACGCAGTATTTT. Translated, it gives CSASTGPYTQYF.

Only a few counts were recorded for this clonotype. V is TRBV19 and J is TRBJ2-7; weak D call: TRBD1 (6 bases). Trimming took off 4 bases at V and 2 bases at J, with 18 bases between the two ends. CDR1 and CDR2 from the germline V gene are LNHDA and SQIVND (reference sequence). The CDR3 contains 16 residues. The CDR3 reads CASSRNHREPTYEQYF. DNA of the CDR3: TGTGCCAGTAGTAGGAATCACAGGGAACCCACCTACGAGCAGTACTTC.

The chain employs TRBV7-2 and TRBJ2-4; the match to TRBD1 covers 9 bases. This CDR3 is 14 amino acids long. Germline values: CDR1 SGHTA, CDR2 FQGNSA. V lost 5 bases and J lost 9; bases outside the gene matches: 8. The CDR3 loop is CASSHRTGVRIQYF. The CDR3 DNA follows: TGTGCCAGCAGCCACCGGACAGGGGTGCGCATTCAGTACTTC.